The 4 T cell receptor beta chains listed next were all sequenced from one sample in a study of blood T cell repertoires in COVID-19. Method: immunoSEQ multiplex PCR; TCRdb's copy keeps in-frame clones and lacks some. Among around 450,000 clones, about 90% were seen once, and the ten largest hold more than 0.55%. The sample was PBMCs or T cells enriched from blood (not recorded which). All receptors derive from a man younger than 35 who had recovered from COVID-19.

The chain joins TRBV9 to TRBJ1-3; D gene ambiguous. Trimming left V 3 bases short and J 0 bases short, with 10 bases between. The CDR3 runs 15 residues. CDR1 and CDR2 (germline): SGDLS, YYNGEE. The CDR3: CASSAELVSGNTIYF. CDR3 DNA: TGTGCCAGCAGCGCCGAACTGGTCTCTGGAAACACCATATATTTT.

The chain carries TRBV30 and TRBJ1-6; D remains unclear. Germline CDR1 is GTSNPN and CDR2 is SVGIG (reference sequence). The CDR3 runs to 12 residues. V was clipped by 3 bases and J by 7 bases, with 7 bases between them. The CDR3 protein is CAWRRGNSPLHF. CDR3 DNA: TGTGCCTGGAGACGAGGGAATTCACCCCTCCACTTT.

CDR3: CASSIAGGRPTGELFF. The DNA for the CDR3 is TGTGCCAGTAGTATAGCGGGCGGGAGGCCCACCGGGGAGCTGTTTTTT. The chain combines TRBV19 with TRBJ2-2; 8 bases agree with TRBD2. The CDR3 is 16 amino acids. CDR1 and CDR2 from the germline V gene are LNHDA and SQIVND (reference sequence). After removal of 1 base from V and 4 bases from J, the junction contained 5 bases not matched to a gene.

This clone was detected once. This chain joins TRBV5-4 and TRBJ2-1, with TRBD1 as a possible D gene (5 bases). Trimming cost V 2 bases and J 8 bases, with 11 bases left between them. From germline, CDR1 is SGHNT and CDR2 YYREEE (reference sequence). CDR3 length equals 13 residues. The CDR3: CASSFQGGDEQFF. CDR3 sequence (DNA): TGTGCCAGCAGCTTCCAGGGTGGGGATGAGCAGTTCTTC.